This is a list of T cell receptor beta chains from one sample in a study of T cells in Graves' hyperthyroidism and ophthalmopathy. MiXCR was run by TCRdb on the multiplex PCR reads, yielding one entry per CDR3 protein. The data show about 300,000 distinct CDR3 sequences, less than 30% seen once. Sequencing input: blood. These receptors all come from a man between 35 and 55 years old with Graves' hyperthyroidism that later progressed to Graves' ophthalmopathy. Each CDR3 is given with its conserved first and last residue. A D gene is named only where the DNA matches it firmly. Rows may omit the clone size; those that give it use once, few, many or a size class.

v_gene: TRBV19; len: 17; abundance: many; d_gene: NA; j_gene: TRBJ2-6; CDR3nt: TGTGCCAGTAGTAGTAGGACCAAAAAGTCTGGGGCCAACGTCCTGACTTTC; CDR3aa: CASSSRTKKSGANVLTF
v_gene: TRBV11-2; len: 15; abundance: NA; d_gene: NA; j_gene: TRBJ2-2; CDR3nt: TGTGCCAGCAGCTTAGCTACAGGGACCACCGGGGAGCTGTTTTTT; CDR3aa: CASSLATGTTGELFF
v_gene: TRBV28; len: 11; abundance: many; d_gene: NA; j_gene: TRBJ2-7; CDR3nt: TGTGCCAGCAGTTCCCCCCACAAACCGTACTTC; CDR3aa: CASSSPHKPYF
v_gene: TRBV20-1; len: 14; abundance: many; d_gene: NA; j_gene: TRBJ1-1; CDR3nt: TGCAGTGCCTACAAAGGTGGCGAGAACACTGAAGCTTTCTTT; CDR3aa: CSAYKGGENTEAFF
v_gene: TRBV25-1; len: 13; abundance: many; d_gene: NA; j_gene: TRBJ2-5; CDR3nt: TGTGCCAGCAGTGAAGGGTCTGTAGAGACCCAGTACTTC; CDR3aa: CASSEGSVETQYF
v_gene: TRBV4-2; len: 15; abundance: many; d_gene: NA; j_gene: TRBJ1-1; CDR3nt: TGTGCCAGCAGCAAAAGGGGACAAGCTAACACTGAAGCTTTCTTT; CDR3aa: CASSKRGQANTEAFF
v_gene: TRBV12-3/TRBV12-4; len: 15; abundance: few; d_gene: NA; j_gene: TRBJ1-5; CDR3nt: TGTGCCAGCAGTTTCGATCTTGTTAGCAATCAGCCCCAGCATTTT; CDR3aa: CASSFDLVSNQPQHF
v_gene: TRBV6-1; len: 14; abundance: many; d_gene: NA; j_gene: TRBJ1-1; CDR3nt: TGTGCCAGCAGTGAACTATCTGTGAACACTGAAGCTCTCTTT; CDR3aa: CASSELSVNTEALF
v_gene: TRBV7-9; len: 16; abundance: many; d_gene: NA; j_gene: TRBJ1-3; CDR3nt: TGTGCCAGCAGCTTAGGTTCTTCAGGACTTGGAAACACCATATATTTT; CDR3aa: CASSLGSSGLGNTIYF
v_gene: TRBV20-1; len: 16; abundance: many; d_gene: TRBD2; j_gene: TRBJ2-7; CDR3nt: TGCAGTGCCGTGGGACTAGCGGGACGGCGGACCTACGAGCAGTACTTC; CDR3aa: CSAVGLAGRRTYEQYF
v_gene: TRBV12-3/TRBV12-4; len: 15; abundance: many; d_gene: NA; j_gene: TRBJ2-6; CDR3nt: TGTGCCAGCAGTTTGTGGCTCTCTGGGGCCAACGTCCTGACTTTC; CDR3aa: CASSLWLSGANVLTF
v_gene: TRBV6-5; len: 14; abundance: many; d_gene: NA; j_gene: TRBJ1-1; CDR3nt: TGTGCCAGCAGTTACTCAAGAAAGGTCACTGAAGCTTTCTTT; CDR3aa: CASSYSRKVTEAFF
v_gene: TRBV30; len: 11; abundance: many; d_gene: NA; j_gene: TRBJ2-4; CDR3nt: TGTGCCTGGAGTGTAAAGATCATTCAGTACTTC; CDR3aa: CAWSVKIIQYF
v_gene: TRBV6-1; len: 13; abundance: many; d_gene: NA; j_gene: TRBJ2-3; CDR3nt: TGTGCCAGCAGTAGGGACCTCACAGATACGCAGTATTTT; CDR3aa: CASSRDLTDTQYF
v_gene: TRBV6-1; len: 16; abundance: many; d_gene: TRBD1; j_gene: TRBJ1-5; CDR3nt: TGTGCCAGCACCCGGCTGGGACAGGGGAGCAATCAGCCCCAGCATTTT; CDR3aa: CASTRLGQGSNQPQHF
v_gene: TRBV24-1; len: 14; abundance: many; d_gene: NA; j_gene: TRBJ1-5; CDR3nt: TGTGCCACCAGTGATTCGGACTTCAATCAGCCCCAGCATTTT; CDR3aa: CATSDSDFNQPQHF
v_gene: TRBV12-3/TRBV12-4; len: 15; abundance: few; d_gene: TRBD1; j_gene: TRBJ2-5; CDR3nt: TGTGCCAGCAGCAAGCGTACAGGGGGCTTTGAGACCCAGTACTTC; CDR3aa: CASSKRTGGFETQYF
v_gene: TRBV7-8; len: 15; abundance: NA; d_gene: NA; j_gene: TRBJ1-2; CDR3nt: TGTGCCAGCAGCTTAAATCCGGGGGCTAACTATGGCTACACCTTC; CDR3aa: CASSLNPGANYGYTF
v_gene: TRBV12-3/TRBV12-4; len: 16; abundance: many; d_gene: TRBD2; j_gene: TRBJ2-5; CDR3nt: TGTGCCAGCAGTTTAGGGCTAGCGGGAGTTGGAGAGACCCAGTACTTC; CDR3aa: CASSLGLAGVGETQYF
v_gene: TRBV30; len: 15; abundance: many; d_gene: TRBD1; j_gene: TRBJ1-2; CDR3nt: TGTGCCTGCCCCCCCAGACAGGGAGGCAACTATGGCTACACCTTC; CDR3aa: CACPPRQGGNYGYTF
v_gene: TRBV9; len: 17; abundance: NA; d_gene: NA; j_gene: TRBJ1-6; CDR3nt: TGTGCCAGCAGCGTAGAGGTGGAGCCCGGTCGGAATTCACCCCTCCACTTT; CDR3aa: CASSVEVEPGRNSPLHF
v_gene: TRBV29-1; len: 12; abundance: many; d_gene: NA; j_gene: TRBJ1-2; CDR3nt: TGCAGCGTTGGGGGGGTCAGCTATGGCTACACCTTC; CDR3aa: CSVGGVSYGYTF
v_gene: TRBV11-1; len: 13; abundance: many; d_gene: NA; j_gene: TRBJ2-7; CDR3nt: TGTGCCAGCAGCTATGACAGATCCTACGAGCAGTACTTC; CDR3aa: CASSYDRSYEQYF
v_gene: TRBV5-5; len: 15; abundance: many; d_gene: NA; j_gene: TRBJ2-5; CDR3nt: TGTGCCAGCAGCTTGGAGGGGTCAGGGGTTGAGACCCAGTACTTC; CDR3aa: CASSLEGSGVETQYF
v_gene: TRBV3-1; len: 19; abundance: many; d_gene: NA; j_gene: TRBJ1-5; CDR3nt: TGTGCCAGCAGCCAAGATCTTGGCGGTCCAGGATCCGTCAATCAGCCCCAGCATTTT; CDR3aa: CASSQDLGGPGSVNQPQHF
v_gene: TRBV2; len: 12; abundance: many; d_gene: NA; j_gene: TRBJ2-7; CDR3nt: TGTGCCAGCATTTTCGACAGCTACGAGCAGTACTTC; CDR3aa: CASIFDSYEQYF
v_gene: TRBV6-1; len: 14; abundance: many; d_gene: NA; j_gene: TRBJ1-5; CDR3nt: TGTGCCAGCAGTCAAAGACAGGCCTATCAGCCCCAGCATTTT; CDR3aa: CASSQRQAYQPQHF
v_gene: TRBV5-6; len: 15; abundance: many; d_gene: NA; j_gene: TRBJ1-5; CDR3nt: TGTGCCAGCAGCTACGAGGGAGGGGCGGGTCAGCCCCAGCATTTT; CDR3aa: CASSYEGGAGQPQHF
v_gene: TRBV20-1; len: 14; abundance: many; d_gene: NA; j_gene: TRBJ2-5; CDR3nt: TGCAGTGCCAATGTTTACGGGACTCAAGAGACCCAGTACTTC; CDR3aa: CSANVYGTQETQYF
v_gene: TRBV7-3; len: 14; abundance: many; d_gene: TRBD1; j_gene: TRBJ2-5; CDR3nt: TGTGCCAGCAGTCGTAGCGGACAGGGGGAGACCCAGTACTTC; CDR3aa: CASSRSGQGETQYF
v_gene: TRBV19; len: 14; abundance: NA; d_gene: TRBD1; j_gene: TRBJ1-5; CDR3nt: TGTGCCAGTACCTCACAGGGGTGGGATCAGCCCCAGCATTTT; CDR3aa: CASTSQGWDQPQHF
v_gene: TRBV6-1; len: 14; abundance: few; d_gene: TRBD1; j_gene: TRBJ2-5; CDR3nt: TGTGCCAGCACGTCCGGGACAGGATCCGAGACCCAGTACTTC; CDR3aa: CASTSGTGSETQYF
v_gene: TRBV12-3/TRBV12-4; len: 15; abundance: many; d_gene: TRBD2; j_gene: TRBJ2-5; CDR3nt: TGTGCCAGCAGTTTACAGCTAGCGGGAGGAGAGACCCAGTACTTC; CDR3aa: CASSLQLAGGETQYF
v_gene: TRBV2; len: 13; abundance: many; d_gene: NA; j_gene: TRBJ1-5; CDR3nt: TGTGCCAGCAGTTCGAGGGGTGGTCAGCCCCAGCATTTT; CDR3aa: CASSSRGGQPQHF
v_gene: TRBV19; len: 14; abundance: many; d_gene: TRBD1; j_gene: TRBJ2-7; CDR3nt: TGTGCCAGTAGTATCCGGGACAGCTTCTACGAGCAGTACTTC; CDR3aa: CASSIRDSFYEQYF
v_gene: TRBV6-2/TRBV6-3; len: 17; abundance: NA; d_gene: TRBD2; j_gene: TRBJ2-7; CDR3nt: TGTGCCAGCAGTTACGGGACTAGCGGGAGTGGTACCTACGAGCAGTACTTC; CDR3aa: CASSYGTSGSGTYEQYF
v_gene: TRBV18; len: 14; abundance: many; d_gene: NA; j_gene: TRBJ1-1; CDR3nt: TGTGCCAGCTCACCTCCCGACAGTTACACTGAAGCTTTCTTT; CDR3aa: CASSPPDSYTEAFF
v_gene: TRBV29-1; len: 11; abundance: many; d_gene: NA; j_gene: TRBJ2-5; CDR3nt: TGCAGCGTTGATCCGTCGGAGACCCAGTACTTC; CDR3aa: CSVDPSETQYF
v_gene: TRBV6-5; len: 19; abundance: many; d_gene: NA; j_gene: TRBJ1-5; CDR3nt: TGTGCCAGCAGTTACCCAAACCATGAGGGACGTTGGAGCAATCAGCCCCAGCATTTT; CDR3aa: CASSYPNHEGRWSNQPQHF
v_gene: TRBV2; len: 18; abundance: many; d_gene: TRBD2; j_gene: TRBJ2-5; CDR3nt: TGTGCCTGCTCTTGGGGTAGGACTAGCGGTGGCGGGAAAGAGACCCAGTACTTC; CDR3aa: CACSWGRTSGGGKETQYF
v_gene: TRBV6-5; len: 12; abundance: NA; d_gene: NA; j_gene: TRBJ1-1; CDR3nt: TGTGCCAGCAGTTATAAGGGGCACGAAGCTTTCTTT; CDR3aa: CASSYKGHEAFF
v_gene: TRBV9; len: 13; abundance: many; d_gene: NA; j_gene: TRBJ2-5; CDR3nt: TGTGCCAGCAGTGTCGGACAGCAAGAGACCCAGTACTTC; CDR3aa: CASSVGQQETQYF
v_gene: TRBV11-2; len: 14; abundance: once; d_gene: NA; j_gene: TRBJ2-7; CDR3nt: TGTGCCAGCAGCATTATGAGGGGGAACTACGAGCAGTACTTC; CDR3aa: CASSIMRGNYEQYF
v_gene: TRBV20-1; len: 14; abundance: NA; d_gene: NA; j_gene: TRBJ1-1; CDR3nt: TGCAGTGCTCTTGTGGGGGCAGGGCGGGCTGAAGCTTTCTTT; CDR3aa: CSALVGAGRAEAFF
v_gene: TRBV28; len: 16; abundance: NA; d_gene: TRBD1; j_gene: TRBJ1-1; CDR3nt: TGTGCCAGCAGACCTTCCGGGACAGCTATGAACACTGAAGCTTTCTTT; CDR3aa: CASRPSGTAMNTEAFF
v_gene: TRBV6-2/TRBV6-3; len: 16; abundance: many; d_gene: NA; j_gene: TRBJ2-3; CDR3nt: TGTGCCAGCAGTTACTCTCTACTAGAAGGGACAGATACGCAGTATTTT; CDR3aa: CASSYSLLEGTDTQYF
v_gene: TRBV6-5; len: 15; abundance: many; d_gene: NA; j_gene: TRBJ1-4; CDR3nt: TGTGCCAGCAGTTACTCGGCAGGGGTAGATGAAAAACTGTTTTTT; CDR3aa: CASSYSAGVDEKLFF
v_gene: TRBV29-1; len: 12; abundance: many; d_gene: NA; j_gene: TRBJ1-2; CDR3nt: TGCAGCGTTGCGAGGGGGGTTGATGGCTACACCTTC; CDR3aa: CSVARGVDGYTF
v_gene: TRBV11-2; len: 16; abundance: many; d_gene: NA; j_gene: TRBJ1-2; CDR3nt: TGTGCCAGCAGCTTTTCTTCGACGGGCGGAGACTATGGCTACACCTTC; CDR3aa: CASSFSSTGGDYGYTF
v_gene: TRBV5-5; len: 15; abundance: many; d_gene: NA; j_gene: TRBJ2-7; CDR3nt: TGTGCCAGCAGCTTGCGAACTAGTGGCTGGTACGAGCAGTACTTC; CDR3aa: CASSLRTSGWYEQYF
v_gene: TRBV20-1; len: 13; abundance: few; d_gene: NA; j_gene: TRBJ2-7; CDR3nt: TGCAGTGCTAGTCTTACAAACACGGACGAGCAGTACTTC; CDR3aa: CSASLTNTDEQYF
v_gene: TRBV4-1; len: 16; abundance: many; d_gene: TRBD1; j_gene: TRBJ1-1; CDR3nt: TGCGCCAGCAGCTTAAAGCCGGGACAGATGAACACTGAAGCTTTCTTT; CDR3aa: CASSLKPGQMNTEAFF
v_gene: TRBV3-1; len: 12; abundance: many; d_gene: NA; j_gene: TRBJ2-2; CDR3nt: TGTGCCAGCCGCGCAAACACCGGGGAGCTGTTTTTT; CDR3aa: CASRANTGELFF
v_gene: TRBV20-1; len: 15; abundance: NA; d_gene: NA; j_gene: TRBJ2-7; CDR3nt: TGCAGTGCTAGTTTGGACGACCCCGTTGGCGGCGAGCAGTACTTC; CDR3aa: CSASLDDPVGGEQYF
v_gene: TRBV12-3/TRBV12-4; len: 15; abundance: many; d_gene: TRBD1; j_gene: TRBJ1-5; CDR3nt: TGTGCCAGCAGTTTAAGCACAGGGGCTATTCAGCCCCAGCATTTT; CDR3aa: CASSLSTGAIQPQHF